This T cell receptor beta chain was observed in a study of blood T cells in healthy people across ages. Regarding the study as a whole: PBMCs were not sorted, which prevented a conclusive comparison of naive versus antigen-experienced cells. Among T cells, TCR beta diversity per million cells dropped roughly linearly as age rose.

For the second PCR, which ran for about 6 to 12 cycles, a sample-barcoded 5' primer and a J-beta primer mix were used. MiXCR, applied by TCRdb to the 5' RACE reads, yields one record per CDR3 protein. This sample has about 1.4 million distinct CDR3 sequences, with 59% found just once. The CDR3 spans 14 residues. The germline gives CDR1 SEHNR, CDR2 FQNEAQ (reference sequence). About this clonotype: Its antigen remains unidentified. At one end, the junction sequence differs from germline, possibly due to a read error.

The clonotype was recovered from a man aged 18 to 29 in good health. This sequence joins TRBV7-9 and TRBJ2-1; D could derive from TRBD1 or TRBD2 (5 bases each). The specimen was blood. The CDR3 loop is CVSSYTGRGDEQFF. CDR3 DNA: TGTGTCAGCAGCTATACGGGACGGGGCGATGAGCAGTTCTTC.